This T cell receptor beta chain was identified in a study of blood T cells in healthy people across ages. Germline assignment: CDR1 MNHEY and CDR2 SVGEGT. V was trimmed by 0 bases and J by 11 bases, leaving 8 bases between them. The CDR3 is 12 residues long. Notes on the study in general: The fall in TCR beta diversity per million T cells was roughly linear with age.

A second PCR of about 7 to 12 cycles used a sample-barcoded 5' primer and a J-beta primer mix. Via MiXCR, TCRdb re-called the 5' RACE reads, giving one row per CDR3 protein. The sample records a few hundred thousand distinct CDR3 sequences, roughly half being singletons. This clonotype was counted between two and nine times. Its specificity is not known. The clonotype originates from a man aged 55 to 70 in good health. The material sequenced was blood. The genes are TRBV6-2 or TRBV6-3 and TRBJ2-1; D uncertain. The CDR3 DNA reads TGTGCCAGCAGTTACTCGATGACAAAGCAGTTCTTC. Its translation: CASSYSMTKQFF.